A selection of T cell receptor beta chains follows, all from one sample in a study of T cell repertoires in cytomegalovirus infection. TCRdb re-analysed the reads in MiXCR, keeping a single row per CDR3 protein. The sample includes 250,000 or so distinct CDR3 sequences, 9% to 15% of them seen just once. The sequencing input was PBMCs. The source of these receptors is a human donor in good health (CMV status not recorded). Some clones in this sample may be carry-over from other donors' samples. Both conserved end residues are part of each CDR3. D genes are given only for firm matches. Only some rows state a clone size, as once, few, many or a class for expanded clones.

V gene: TRBV20-1
J gene: TRBJ1-2
clone size: -
D gene: TRBD1
CDR3 protein: CSAGPRDRDGYTF
CDR3 DNA: TGCAGTGCTGGTCCCCGGGACAGGGATGGCTACACCTTC

V gene: TRBV12-3/TRBV12-4
J gene: TRBJ1-5
clone size: many
D gene: TRBD1
CDR3 protein: CASRKQGAGQPQHF
CDR3 DNA: TGTGCCAGCAGAAAACAGGGGGCAGGCCAGCCCCAGCATTTT

V gene: TRBV6-2/TRBV6-3
J gene: TRBJ2-7
clone size: many
D gene: -
CDR3 protein: CASSYDPYEQYF
CDR3 DNA: TGTGCCAGCAGTTACGACCCCTACGAGCAGTACTTC

V gene: TRBV28
J gene: TRBJ2-2
clone size: once
D gene: -
CDR3 protein: CASTLQGLAGELFF
CDR3 DNA: TGTGCCAGCACTTTGCAGGGTTTGGCCGGGGAGCTGTTTTTT

V gene: TRBV7-2
J gene: TRBJ2-1
clone size: many
D gene: -
CDR3 protein: CASSLGLGTASSYNEQFF
CDR3 DNA: TGTGCCAGCAGCTTGGGTCTAGGGACGGCCAGCTCCTACAATGAGCAGTTCTTC

V gene: TRBV7-2
J gene: TRBJ2-5
clone size: many
D gene: TRBD1
CDR3 protein: CASSFGPGTGEETQYF
CDR3 DNA: TGTGCCAGCAGCTTTGGTCCCGGGACAGGGGAAGAGACCCAGTACTTC

V gene: TRBV19
J gene: TRBJ1-4
clone size: many
D gene: -
CDR3 protein: CASSPPGGAVNEKLFF
CDR3 DNA: TGTGCCAGTAGTCCCCCGGGGGGGGCAGTTAATGAAAAACTGTTTTTT

V gene: TRBV5-1
J gene: TRBJ2-7
clone size: -
D gene: -
CDR3 protein: CASSYGQTQGQYF
CDR3 DNA: TGCGCCAGCAGCTACGGACAGACCCAGGGGCAGTACTTC

V gene: TRBV4-3
J gene: TRBJ2-1
clone size: many
D gene: TRBD1
CDR3 protein: CASSQESGGVYNEQFF
CDR3 DNA: TGCGCCAGCAGCCAAGAATCAGGGGGCGTCTACAATGAGCAGTTCTTC

V gene: TRBV5-1
J gene: TRBJ2-1
clone size: -
D gene: TRBD2
CDR3 protein: CASSPKRTSGRMNEQFF
CDR3 DNA: TGCGCCAGCAGCCCTAAGAGGACTAGCGGGAGGATGAATGAGCAGTTCTTC

V gene: TRBV7-2
J gene: TRBJ2-2
clone size: many
D gene: TRBD1
CDR3 protein: CASSYTGDTGELFF
CDR3 DNA: TGTGCCAGCAGCTATACAGGGGACACCGGGGAGCTGTTTTTT

V gene: TRBV11-2
J gene: TRBJ2-2
clone size: few
D gene: -
CDR3 protein: CASSLRSQGGTGELFF
CDR3 DNA: TGTGCCAGCAGCTTAAGATCGCAGGGGGGAACCGGGGAGCTGTTTTTT

V gene: TRBV28
J gene: TRBJ2-4
clone size: few
D gene: -
CDR3 protein: CASSLAGAKNIQYF
CDR3 DNA: TGTGCCAGCAGTTTAGCCGGGGCCAAAAACATTCAGTACTTC

V gene: TRBV9
J gene: TRBJ1-5
clone size: -
D gene: -
CDR3 protein: CASSPSYSSNQPQHF
CDR3 DNA: TGTGCCAGCAGCCCCAGCTACTCTTCCAATCAGCCCCAGCATTTT

V gene: TRBV7-2
J gene: TRBJ2-5
clone size: many
D gene: TRBD2
CDR3 protein: CASSLVAGGPGETQYF
CDR3 DNA: TGTGCCAGCAGCTTAGTAGCGGGAGGGCCGGGGGAGACCCAGTACTTC

V gene: TRBV25-1
J gene: TRBJ1-6
clone size: few
D gene: -
CDR3 protein: CASKPDSLNSPLHF
CDR3 DNA: TGTGCCAGCAAACCTGATTCCCTGAATTCACCCCTCCACTTT

V gene: TRBV3-1
J gene: TRBJ2-5
clone size: -
D gene: TRBD2
CDR3 protein: CASSQDQRAGEKETQYF
CDR3 DNA: TGTGCCAGCAGCCAAGATCAGAGAGCGGGAGAAAAGGAGACCCAGTACTTC

V gene: TRBV5-4
J gene: TRBJ2-7
clone size: many
D gene: TRBD1
CDR3 protein: CASSSTGTVYEQYF
CDR3 DNA: TGTGCCAGCAGCTCGACCGGGACAGTATACGAGCAGTACTTC

V gene: TRBV5-1
J gene: TRBJ1-1
clone size: -
D gene: -
CDR3 protein: CASSLLQGSGSTEAFF
CDR3 DNA: TGCGCCAGCAGCTTGTTGCAGGGGTCGGGAAGCACTGAAGCTTTCTTT

V gene: TRBV4-3
J gene: TRBJ1-4
clone size: -
D gene: -
CDR3 protein: CASSQDLGVREKLFF
CDR3 DNA: TGCGCCAGCAGCCAAGATCTAGGAGTACGTGAAAAACTGTTTTTT

V gene: TRBV7-2
J gene: TRBJ1-3
clone size: many
D gene: -
CDR3 protein: CASSGYWTVSGNTIYF
CDR3 DNA: TGTGCCAGCAGCGGGTATTGGACAGTCTCTGGAAACACCATATATTTT

V gene: TRBV27
J gene: TRBJ2-1
clone size: -
D gene: TRBD2
CDR3 protein: CASRPTSGRSLNEQFF
CDR3 DNA: TGTGCCAGCAGGCCAACTAGCGGGAGGTCCCTAAATGAGCAGTTCTTC

V gene: TRBV27
J gene: TRBJ1-1
clone size: many
D gene: -
CDR3 protein: CASSSPGTLNTEAFF
CDR3 DNA: TGTGCCAGCAGTTCCCCCGGGACATTGAACACTGAAGCTTTCTTT

V gene: TRBV7-9
J gene: TRBJ1-1
clone size: many
D gene: -
CDR3 protein: CASSKSMNTEAFF
CDR3 DNA: TGTGCCAGCAGCAAGAGCATGAACACTGAAGCTTTCTTT

V gene: TRBV2
J gene: TRBJ2-2
clone size: -
D gene: -
CDR3 protein: CASRFSEGDTGELFF
CDR3 DNA: TGTGCCAGCAGGTTCTCTGAGGGGGACACCGGGGAGCTGTTTTTT

V gene: TRBV29-1
J gene: TRBJ2-7
clone size: many
D gene: -
CDR3 protein: CSVAGPPSHEQYF
CDR3 DNA: TGCAGCGTTGCCGGTCCGCCCAGCCACGAGCAGTACTTC

V gene: TRBV7-2
J gene: TRBJ2-3
clone size: many
D gene: -
CDR3 protein: CASSLVWGTDTQYF
CDR3 DNA: TGTGCCAGCAGCTTAGTGTGGGGAACAGATACGCAGTATTTT

V gene: TRBV19
J gene: TRBJ1-4
clone size: many
D gene: -
CDR3 protein: CASSIAGPSKLFF
CDR3 DNA: TGTGCCAGTAGTATCGCCGGCCCATCGAAACTGTTTTTT

V gene: TRBV25-1
J gene: TRBJ2-1
clone size: few
D gene: -
CDR3 protein: CASSEGGGPIEQFF
CDR3 DNA: TGTGCCAGCAGTGAAGGGGGGGGGCCAATTGAGCAGTTCTTC

V gene: TRBV19
J gene: TRBJ2-7
clone size: -
D gene: -
CDR3 protein: CASSEQASSYEQYF
CDR3 DNA: TGTGCCAGTAGTGAACAGGCAAGCTCCTACGAGCAGTACTTC

V gene: TRBV14
J gene: TRBJ1-1
clone size: few
D gene: -
CDR3 protein: CASSQKLNTEAFF
CDR3 DNA: TGTGCCAGCAGCCAAAAACTGAACACTGAAGCTTTCTTT

V gene: TRBV20-1
J gene: TRBJ2-3
clone size: few
D gene: TRBD1
CDR3 protein: CSAMDREGSSTDTQYF
CDR3 DNA: TGCAGTGCTATGGACAGGGAAGGGTCTAGCACAGATACGCAGTATTTT

V gene: TRBV20-1
J gene: TRBJ2-7
clone size: -
D gene: TRBD2
CDR3 protein: CSARNPVGGPMQYF
CDR3 DNA: TGCAGTGCTAGAAACCCAGTGGGAGGGCCTATGCAGTACTTC

V gene: TRBV18
J gene: TRBJ2-1
clone size: -
D gene: -
CDR3 protein: CASSPLAGMDEQFF
CDR3 DNA: TGTGCCAGCTCTCCCTTGGCAGGGATGGATGAGCAGTTCTTC

V gene: TRBV7-8
J gene: TRBJ1-5
clone size: many
D gene: TRBD1
CDR3 protein: CASRKGGDRYQPQHF
CDR3 DNA: TGTGCCAGCAGAAAAGGGGGGGACAGGTATCAACCCCAGCATTTT

V gene: TRBV11-2
J gene: TRBJ2-3
clone size: few
D gene: -
CDR3 protein: CASSLARGVGTDTQYF
CDR3 DNA: TGTGCCAGCAGCTTAGCCAGGGGAGTCGGCACAGATACGCAGTATTTT

V gene: TRBV19
J gene: TRBJ2-5
clone size: -
D gene: -
CDR3 protein: CASSIRASYQETQYF
CDR3 DNA: TGTGCCAGTAGTATCAGGGCCTCTTACCAAGAGACCCAGTACTTC

V gene: TRBV7-3
J gene: TRBJ2-7
clone size: many
D gene: -
CDR3 protein: CASSLVGGTHEQYF
CDR3 DNA: TGTGCCAGCAGCCTCGTAGGGGGTACCCACGAGCAGTACTTC

V gene: TRBV5-6
J gene: TRBJ1-2
clone size: -
D gene: TRBD1
CDR3 protein: CASSLASGGEWNYGYTF
CDR3 DNA: TGTGCCAGCAGCTTGGCCTCAGGGGGCGAATGGAACTATGGCTACACCTTC

V gene: TRBV20-1
J gene: TRBJ1-1
clone size: few
D gene: -
CDR3 protein: CSASTGNTEAFF
CDR3 DNA: TGCAGTGCCTCAACAGGGAACACTGAAGCTTTCTTT

V gene: TRBV30
J gene: TRBJ2-4
clone size: few
D gene: -
CDR3 protein: CAWSVRGGKNIQYF
CDR3 DNA: TGTGCCTGGAGTGTACGAGGAGGCAAAAACATTCAGTACTTC

V gene: TRBV28
J gene: TRBJ2-3
clone size: -
D gene: TRBD2
CDR3 protein: CASSLGKLTSGSRTDTQYF
CDR3 DNA: TGTGCCAGCAGTTTAGGGAAATTGACTAGCGGGAGTAGAACAGATACGCAGTATTTT